Listed below are T cell receptor beta chains from one sample, sequenced in a study of cytomegalovirus exposure and HLA in healthy donors. This table comes from immunoSEQ multiplex PCR, and its TCRdb copy is limited to in-frame clones, with some not included. The sample lists more than 150,000 clones, about 75% occurring once. Sequencing was carried out using PBMCs. Source of these receptors: a middle-aged man in good health and CMV-seropositive. CDR3s include the opening cysteine and the closing phenylalanine or tryptophan. D genes are given only for firm matches. Expanded clones are given a class, and other clones once, few, many or no size at all.

CDR3 DNA	CDR3 protein	clone size	J gene	D gene	V gene
TGTGCCAGCAGCTCCCAGACAGGGCGGGAGCAGTACTTC	CASSSQTGREQYF	NA	TRBJ2-7	TRBD1	TRBV7-9
TGCGCCAGCAGCTTGTCCGGGGTCGAAGGAGGCTACACCTTC	CASSLSGVEGGYTF	NA	TRBJ1-2	NA	TRBV5-1
TGTGCCAGTAGAAGGACAGGGGATTCACCCCTCCACTTT	CASRRTGDSPLHF	once	TRBJ1-6	TRBD1	TRBV19
TGCGCCAGCAGTGGTCACAGGGGGCGCGAGGGCTACACCTTC	CASSGHRGREGYTF	NA	TRBJ1-2	TRBD1	TRBV10-2
TGTGCCAGCAGTTTCTCCCCGCGGGGGGGCTACGAGCAGTACTTC	CASSFSPRGGYEQYF	NA	TRBJ2-7	TRBD2	TRBV28
TGTGCCAGCAGCTACCGGGACAGGGGAAATTTTAATGAAAAACTGTTTTTT	CASSYRDRGNFNEKLFF	NA	TRBJ1-4	TRBD1	TRBV5-6
TGTGCCAGCAGTCTGGGGCCGGACTATGGCTACACCTTC	CASSLGPDYGYTF	few	TRBJ1-2	NA	TRBV6-5
TGTGCCAGCAGCTTCGACTATCGAGAGACCCAGTACTTC	CASSFDYRETQYF	NA	TRBJ2-5	NA	TRBV6-1
TGTGCCAGCAGCTCCGGACAGGGGAAGCAAGAGACCCAGTACTTC	CASSSGQGKQETQYF	NA	TRBJ2-5	TRBD1	TRBV5-4
TGTGCCAGCAGCGTAGGACTAGGGCGGGGGCTGGATGAGCAGTTCTTC	CASSVGLGRGLDEQFF	NA	TRBJ2-1	NA	TRBV9
TGTGCCAGCAGCTTGGCCTTACAGGGGGCGAAGGGCTACACCTTC	CASSLALQGAKGYTF	NA	TRBJ1-2	TRBD1	TRBV5-8
TGTGCCAGTAGTAGCAGGCAGGGATACGAGCAGTACTTC	CASSSRQGYEQYF	NA	TRBJ2-7	NA	TRBV19
TGTGCCAGCAGCTTAGACCTCCCCCGGGAGGAGCAGTACTTC	CASSLDLPREEQYF	NA	TRBJ2-7	NA	TRBV11-2
TGCGCCAGCAGCCAAGCGAGCTCTGGAAACACCATATATTTT	CASSQASSGNTIYF	NA	TRBJ1-3	NA	TRBV4-1
TGTGCCACCGGGAGGGGGGGGACCTACAACAATGAGCAGTTCTTC	CATGRGGTYNNEQFF	NA	TRBJ2-1	NA	TRBV15
TGTGCCAGCAGCAAGGGGACAGATAATGAAAAACTGTTTTTT	CASSKGTDNEKLFF	NA	TRBJ1-4	TRBD1	TRBV5-8
TGTGCCAGCAGCTCGGGGTTGGGTCAGCCCCAGCATTTT	CASSSGLGQPQHF	NA	TRBJ1-5	NA	TRBV7-2
TGTGCCAGCAGCTCCATGGGAGGTGAGCAGTACTTC	CASSSMGGEQYF	NA	TRBJ2-7	NA	TRBV5-4
TGTGCCATCAGTGCTATCGGGGGACAGGGACAAGAGACCCAGTACTTC	CAISAIGGQGQETQYF	NA	TRBJ2-5	TRBD1	TRBV10-3
TGTGCCAGCTCACCATCCGAGCCGGGACGGGGGTTGAAGGCCCTCCACTTT	CASSPSEPGRGLKALHF	NA	TRBJ1-6	NA	TRBV18
TGTGCAAGTCGCGACCAAGGGGACAGGGAAGTAATATCTGGTTACAATGAGCAGTTCTTC	CASRDQGDREVISGYNEQFF	NA	TRBJ2-1	NA	TRBV12-2
TGTGCCAGCAGTTACTCGTCGCGGGGGGCCTACAATGAGCAGTTCTTC	CASSYSSRGAYNEQFF	NA	TRBJ2-1	TRBD2	TRBV6-6
TGTGCCAGCAGTGAAGTTGCAGGGCCCGGTATCGATGGCTACACCTTC	CASSEVAGPGIDGYTF	NA	TRBJ1-2	NA	TRBV6-1